One sample yielded the 13 T cell receptor beta chains listed below, sequenced in a study of cytomegalovirus exposure and HLA in healthy donors. Here immunoSEQ multiplex PCR was the method, and the copy in TCRdb shows in-frame clones only, minus some. The sample carries roughly 250,000 clones, 75% to 90% recorded once. The source material was PBMCs. These TCRs come from a woman under 40 in good health and CMV-seropositive.

V is TRBV9 and J is TRBJ2-5, with a weak D call TRBD1 (6 bases). Trimming pared 4 bases from V and 7 bases from J, leaving 17 bases between. Germline CDR1 SGDLS, CDR2 YYNGEE. CDR3 length: 14 residues. For the CDR3, the DNA is TGTGCCAGCAGCCCTGGACAGAGGTTGACGACCCAGTACTTC. Its translation: CASSPGQRLTTQYF.

This clone is a singleton in its sample. J is TRBJ2-7 and V is TRBV5-1; tentatively, D is TRBD1 (5 bases). Looked up from germline, CDR1 is SGHRS and CDR2 is YFSETQ. The CDR3 loop spans 15 amino acids. Trimming shortened V by 1 base and J by 4 bases, and 15 bases separated the two germline ends. The CDR3 DNA reads as TGCGCCAGCAGCTTGCCTTCAGGGCTCGTTTACGAGCAGTACTTC. Translated, it gives CASSLPSGLVYEQYF.

Comment on this clone: This CDR3 is also generated by other DNA sequences in the sample. This chain links TRBV5-1 with TRBJ1-4, with D unresolved. The CDR3 spans 15 residues. V lost 0 bases, J lost 0 bases, and 6 bases lay in between. Germline CDR1 and CDR2: SGHRS and YFSETQ. In DNA, the CDR3 is TGCGCCAGCAGCTTGGGAGATTCAACTAATGAAAAACTGTTTTTT. Residues: CASSLGDSTNEKLFF.

J is TRBJ1-5 and V is TRBV29-1; no firm D call. Germline CDR1 is SQVTM and CDR2 is ANQGSEA. V was shortened by 4 bases and J by 1 base, with 8 bases between the two germline ends. This CDR3 is built from 13 residues. CDR3 sequence reads: CSVGGMSNQPQHF. The CDR3 coding sequence is TGCAGCGTTGGAGGGATGAGCAATCAGCCCCAGCATTTT.

The chain combines TRBV28 with TRBJ1-2; 7 bases are a match to TRBD1. V gave up 2 bases and J gave up 0 bases; unmatched junction bases: 3. The CDR3 is 15 residues long. Germline V gene sequence: CDR1 MDHEN, CDR2 SYDVKM. The CDR3 bases are TGTGCCAGCAGTTTAGCAGGGGGTTCTAACTATGGCTACACCTTC. It is translated as CASSLAGGSNYGYTF.

The chain carries TRBV29-1 and TRBJ1-4; 9 bases align to TRBD1. The length of the CDR3 is 15 residues. V lost 6 bases, J lost 0 bases, and 5 bases stayed unmatched. Germline CDR1 and CDR2: SQVTM and ANQGSEA. CDR3 in DNA: TGCAGCGTCCTCGGGACAGGGACAACTAATGAAAAACTGTTTTTT. It encodes CSVLGTGTTNEKLFF.

The CDR3 sequence: CASLNSGGSVGYYGDYTF. The CDR3 region has the DNA TGTGCCAGCTTGAACTCAGGGGGATCAGTTGGGTATTATGGTGACTACACCTTC. This chain connects TRBV27 to TRBJ1-2, with 7 bases fitting TRBD1. The CDR3 has 18 residues. Germline CDR1 reads MNHEY; CDR2 reads SMNVEV (reference sequence). V trimming: 8 bases; J trimming: 10 bases; junction bases outside the gene matches: 28.

The count of this clone is one. The chain recombines TRBV5-1 with TRBJ2-3; 12 bases fit TRBD2. CDR3 length equals 15 residues. The J segment lost 4 bases and the V segment lost 6 bases, leaving 6 bases of the junction unmatched. Germline-derived CDR1 and CDR2 are SGHRS and YFSETQ. CDR3 loop: CASTPTSGSADTQYF. CDR3 coding DNA: TGCGCCAGCACCCCGACTAGCGGGAGTGCAGATACGCAGTATTTT.

The CDR3, as DNA: TGTGCCAGCAGCCCCAGTTTACGGAGCTCTGGAAACACCATATATTTT. Amino acids: CASSPSLRSSGNTIYF. The chain uses TRBV7-6 and TRBJ1-3; D gene uncertain. The CDR3 is made up of 16 amino acids. V was trimmed by 5 bases and J by 0 bases, leaving 14 bases between them. Per germline, CDR1 SGHVS and CDR2 FNYEAQ. The full variable domain, completed using reference TRBV7-6 and TRBJ1-3, is GAGVSQSPRYKVTKRGQDVALRCDPISGHVSLYWYRQALGQGPEFLTYFNYEAQQDKSGLPNDRFSAERPEGSISTLTIQRTEQRDSAMYRCASSPSLRSSGNTIYFGEGSWLTVV.

The chain combines TRBV6-6 with TRBJ2-3; a possible D gene is TRBD2 (5 bases). V gave up 7 bases and J gave up 4 bases, with 15 bases separating them. This CDR3 region has 14 residues. Per germline, CDR1 MNHNY and CDR2 SVGAGI (reference sequence). CDR3 bases: TGTGCCAGCATCCCCCCGGGGTCCGCAGATACGCAGTATTTT. This gives the protein CASIPPGSADTQYF.

The V call is TRBV5-6, the J call TRBJ1-2; 8 bases are a match to TRBD1. V dropped 4 bases and J dropped 4; count of bases not matched to a gene: 12. Germline V gives CDR1 SGHDT, CDR2 YYEEEE. The CDR3 is 16 amino acids. This chain's CDR3 is CASSIGQGQSTYGYTF. Here the CDR3 DNA reads TGTGCCAGCAGCATCGGACAGGGACAATCCACCTATGGCTACACCTTC.

On this clone: This specimen includes other DNA sequences encoding the same CDR3. The chain joins TRBV27 to TRBJ2-7; D is undetermined. This CDR3 region has 11 residues. V dropped 6 bases and J dropped 3 bases, with 6 bases sitting between them. CDR1 is MNHEY, CDR2 SMNVEV, per germline (reference sequence). CDR3 sequence reads: CASSFGYEQYF. CDR3 bases: TGTGCCAGCAGCTTCGGCTACGAGCAGTACTTC.

This clone was seen only once. This chain joins TRBV10-3 and TRBJ2-7, with no clear D. The germline V gene has CDR1 ENHRY and CDR2 SYGVKD. V shed 3 bases and J shed 3 bases, with 6 bases lying between them. The CDR3 has 12 residues. In DNA form, the CDR3 reads TGTGCCATCAGTGATCGCGACTACGAGCAGTACTTC. Translating gives CAISDRDYEQYF.